The entry below describes one TCR beta chain. Antigen unknown. Noted time point: week 35, safety follow-up. A 20-mer mutant IDH1 peptide at 300 ug was injected subcutaneously with topical imiquimod. The CDR3 is 13 amino acids. Between the trimmed V and J ends, which lost 3 bases and 4 bases, there was a span of 10 bases. The germline V gene encodes CDR1 SGDLS and CDR2 YYNGEE. The data were produced by immunoSEQ multiplex PCR, yet TCRdb's version contains in-frame clones alone and is incomplete. This table has tens of thousands of clones, more than 65% appearing once. The source of the sample is a study of a mutant IDH1 vaccine in newly diagnosed glioma.

This receptor was identified in a man aged 50-59 years with glioma. The sample here was PBMCs, taken from a glioma patient whose treatment included an IDH1 peptide vaccine. The rearrangement uses TRBV9 and TRBJ2-5; perhaps TRBD2 as D (5 bases). Here the CDR3 reads CASSGARGETQYF. For the CDR3, the DNA is TGTGCCAGCAGCGGGGCCCGGGGAGAGACCCAGTACTTC.